Sequencing of this T cell receptor beta chain was carried out in a study of beta chain features in type 1 diabetes. Study conclusions and caveats: All four CD4+ subsets of Type 1 diabetes patients contained TCRB CDR3s that were moderately but significantly shorter.

The investigators reverse transcribed all of the isolated RNA, so they sequenced expressed TCRB transcripts. Measured with immunoSEQ multiplex PCR; TCRdb has only the in-frame clones, and not every one. The top ten hold 0.04% of the sample, which has about 660,000 clones, 11% to 15% seen once. The sample holds a few counts of this clone. Its antigen is as yet unknown. Naive, central memory, regulatory and stem cell-like memory cells within the CD4+ compartment were sorted using CD45RO/CCR7/CD25/CD127/CD95/CD27. The germline V gene has CDR1 ENHRY and CDR2 SYGVKD. Trimming took 6 bases from V and 4 from J, leaving 12 bases between them. This CDR3 spans 13 amino acids.

This clonotype originated in a man between 18 and 35 years old with type 1 diabetes. Sequencing was done on a sample of naive CD4+ T cells from blood. This rearrangement joins TRBV10-3 to TRBJ1-1; D perhaps matches TRBD1 (6 bases). The CDR3 here is CAIREDSGTEAFF. CDR3 bases: TGTGCCATCAGGGAGGACAGCGGCACTGAAGCTTTCTTT.